This TCR beta chain emerged from a study of T-cell reconstitution after alpha-beta-depleted transplantation in children. Study conclusions and caveats: From surviving recipient T cells and thymic progenitors came the high day-60 TCRbeta diversity observed in some patients. Two months or so post-transplant, alpha-beta T cells reportedly derived from several hundred expanded graft clones. After one year, T-cell counts and TCRbeta diversity mostly came from new T cells.

Unique molecular identifiers were used to barcode this TCRbeta library. Each CDR3 protein gets one entry after TCRdb re-called the PCR reads with MiXCR. The sample includes approximately 650,000 distinct CDR3 sequences, around 12% of them seen just once. This clonotype occurred many times. Antigen: not known. The CDR3 is 15 amino acids. Germline V lookup: CDR1 SGHRS, CDR2 YFSETQ. V lost 4 bases and J 3 bases, leaving 13 bases between the germline ends. This TCR was recovered from a girl aged 2 to 10 with congenital amegakaryocytic thrombocytopenia, due to receive a stem cell transplant. The material sequenced was PBMCs, taken before TCRalphabeta/CD19-depleted stem cell transplant. J is TRBJ2-2 and V is TRBV5-1, with D possibly being TRBD1 (6 bases). The CDR3 bases are TGCGCCAGCAGCAAGATACAGGGTTACACCGGGGAGCTGTTTTTT. Translated: CASSKIQGYTGELFF.